The 18 T cell receptor beta chains reported below all come from one sample, sequenced in a study of spatial heterogeneity in lung cancer. Study results and caveats: Tumor mutation count correlated with how many alpha and beta TCRs expanded intratumorally.

Each CDR3 protein gets one entry after TCRdb re-called the 5' RACE reads with MiXCR. The table shows roughly 18,000 distinct CDR3 sequences, with roughly 5% occurring only once. Time point reported: sample taken at primary tumor resection. Their antigen targets remain unknown. This material consisted of lung tumor tissue, taken at surgery. The source is a female donor with early-stage non-small cell lung cancer.

In its sample, this clonotype was seen many times. Little can be read into the size of this beta chain, an off-target read in a library designed for alpha chains. The genes are TRBV4-2 and TRBJ2-5, with 15 bases identical to TRBD2. The CDR3 is 17 residues long. V trimming: 3 bases; J trimming: 5 bases; junction bases outside the gene matches: 7. Germline CDR1 and CDR2: LGHNA and YNFKEQ. This chain's CDR3 is CASSHQGLAGGSETQYF. Written as DNA, the CDR3 is TGTGCCAGCAGCCACCAGGGACTAGCGGGAGGCAGTGAGACCCAGTACTTC.

This clonotype was recorded at least ten times. The size of this beta chain means little, since it is a stray read in a library made for alpha chains. The gene calls are TRBV7-3 and TRBJ2-6; tentatively, D is TRBD1 or TRBD2 (5 bases each). The CDR3 has 20 residues. Germline V gene lookup returns CDR1 SGHTA and CDR2 FQGTGA. The V end was cut by 2 bases, the J end by 0 bases, with 20 bases between. CDR3: CASSLVAWGRDLSGANVLTF. The CDR3 coding sequence is TGTGCCAGCAGCTTAGTGGCGTGGGGCAGGGACCTCTCTGGGGCCAACGTCCTGACTTTC.

Details on this clonotype: This beta chain slipped into a library made for alpha chains as a stray read, so its size is not meaningful. The chain couples TRBV7-2 to TRBJ2-7, with D perhaps matching TRBD2 (6 bases). V lost 5 bases to trimming and J lost 4 bases, with 15 bases between them. Germline V gene sequence: CDR1 SGHTA, CDR2 FQGNSA. There are 14 residues in the CDR3. CDR3 DNA: TGTGCCAGCAGCGACCATAGCGGTCCGTACGAGCAGTACTTC. Translation gives CASSDHSGPYEQYF.

This clonotype showed up many times. This beta chain represents an off-target read in a library built for alpha chains; its size is of limited meaning. The chain employs TRBV28 and TRBJ2-7; D call uncertain. V lost 8 bases and J 0 bases, leaving 8 bases between the germline ends. From germline, CDR1 is MDHEN and CDR2 SYDVKM. CDR3 length: 12 residues. The CDR3 DNA sequence: TGTGCCAGCTCATACTCCTCCTACGAGCAGTACTTC. Protein: CASSYSSYEQYF. The full variable domain, with the rest looked up from reference TRBV28 and TRBJ2-7, is DVKVTQSSRYLVKRTGEKVFLECVQDMDHENMFWYRQDPGLGLRLIYFSYDVKMKEKGDIPEGYSVSREKKERFSLILESASTNQTSMYLCASSYSSYEQYFGPGTRLTVT.

This clonotype was counted many times. This beta chain is a stray read from a library made for alpha chains; its abundance is not meaningful. The rearrangement links TRBV29-1 to TRBJ1-1, with TRBD1 as a possible D gene (6 bases). CDR1 and CDR2 (germline): SQVTM, ANQGSEA. Deletions cut 6 bases from V and 1 base from J, with 12 bases between. This CDR3 spans 13 amino acids. CDR3 protein: CSVSGHQNTEAFF. The DNA for the CDR3 is TGCAGCGTCTCGGGACACCAGAACACTGAAGCTTTCTTT. The full variable domain, completed using reference TRBV29-1 and TRBJ1-1, is SAVISQKPSRDICQRGTSLTIQCQVDSQVTMMFWYRQQPGQSLTLIATANQGSEATYESGFVIDKFPISRPNLTFSTLTVSNMSPEDSSIYLCSVSGHQNTEAFFGQGTRLTVV.

This clonotype was observed many times. This beta chain appears as a stray read in a library generated for alpha chains; its size is not informative. V and J are TRBV20-1 and TRBJ1-1; maybe TRBD1 (5 bases). Germline values: CDR1 DFQATT, CDR2 SNEGSKA (reference sequence). V was shortened by 3 bases and J by 0 bases, with 11 bases between the two germline ends. CDR3 size: 14 residues. The CDR3 loop reads CSARREGMNTEAFF. The CDR3 coding sequence is TGCAGTGCTAGGAGGGAGGGGATGAACACTGAAGCTTTCTTT.

This clonotype was seen many times. A library made for alpha chains picked up this beta chain off target, so its size means little. The chain recombines TRBV7-9 with TRBJ2-7; no reliable D call. The germline CDR1 and CDR2 sequences are SEHNR and FQNEAQ (reference sequence). The CDR3 loop spans 11 amino acids. Trimming took 5 bases from V and 3 from J, leaving 5 bases between them. CDR3 bases: TGTGCCAGCAGCACCAACTACGAGCAGTACTTC. Translated: CASSTNYEQYF.

This clonotype has ten or more counts. This beta chain was picked up by a library intended for alpha chains and is off target, so its count carries little meaning. The chain recombines TRBV5-6 with TRBJ1-2; D unclear. Germline lookup yields CDR1 SGHDT and CDR2 YYEEEE. The CDR3 length is 14 residues. Trimming pared 1 base from V and 2 bases from J, leaving 9 bases between. In DNA, the CDR3 is TGTGCCAGCAGCTTGAGGCCGGACAACTATGGCTACACCTTC. Protein sequence: CASSLRPDNYGYTF.

This clonotype was recorded at least ten times. The library was designed around alpha chains, so this beta chain is a stray read whose abundance carries little weight. V gene TRBV28 combines with J gene TRBJ1-2; D is uncertain. Trimming pared 9 bases from V and 5 bases from J, leaving 7 bases between. Germline-derived CDR1 and CDR2 are MDHEN and SYDVKM. The CDR3 contains 10 residues. For the CDR3, the DNA is TGTGCCAGTCGCGGATATGGCTACACCTTC. This gives the protein CASRGYGYTF.

This clonotype has ten or more counts. This beta chain is a stray read from a library made for alpha chains; its abundance is not meaningful. This sequence joins TRBV28 and TRBJ2-1; D remains ambiguous. V lost 5 bases, J lost 1 base, and 12 bases lay in between. CDR1 is MDHEN, CDR2 SYDVKM, per germline. The CDR3 length is 15 residues. CDR3 residues: CASSPQRPSYNEQFF. CDR3 DNA sequence: TGTGCCAGCAGTCCACAGAGACCGTCCTACAATGAGCAGTTCTTC.

This clonotype was seen repeatedly, ten times or more. In a library made to pick up alpha chains, this beta chain is a stray read with a size that means little. V and J are TRBV2 and TRBJ2-7; D is perhaps TRBD1 or TRBD2 (5 bases each). Germline V gene lookup returns CDR1 SNHLY and CDR2 FYNNEI. The CDR3 sequence is 13 residues long. Trimming left V 10 bases short and J 4 bases short, with 17 bases between. Here the CDR3 DNA reads TGTGCCACCGAGGGCAGGGCGGATTACGAGCAGTACTTC. It specifies CATEGRADYEQYF.

Many counts were recorded for this clonotype. This beta chain slipped into a library made for alpha chains as a stray read, so its size is not meaningful. The V gene is TRBV3-1, the J gene TRBJ2-7; D is uncertain. CDR1 is LGHDT and CDR2 is YNNKEL in the germline V gene (reference sequence). V was pared by 0 bases and J by 0 bases, with 9 bases between. The CDR3 has 15 amino acids. The CDR3: CASSQEAGPSYEQYF. The CDR3 DNA is TGTGCCAGCAGCCAAGAAGCCGGGCCCTCCTACGAGCAGTACTTC.

This clonotype ranks as medium-sized. The library was designed around alpha chains, so this beta chain is a stray read whose abundance carries little weight. This rearrangement joins TRBV4-1 to TRBJ2-5; D remains unclear. Trimming took off 0 bases at V and 4 bases at J, with 12 bases between the two ends. The CDR3 totals 15 residues. Germline V gene sequence: CDR1 MGHRA, CDR2 YSYEKL. DNA for the CDR3: TGCGCCAGCAGCCAAGAAGAGGTCTGGGGAGAGACCCAGTACTTC. Translation gives CASSQEEVWGETQYF.

As for this clonotype: Found in a library prepared for alpha chains, this beta chain is an off-target read, and its abundance has little meaning. CDR3 bases: TGCGCCAGCAGTCTCCGACTAGCGGAAGAGACCCAGTACTTC. Its protein is CASSLRLAEETQYF. V is TRBV5-1 and J is TRBJ2-5; 9 bases map to TRBD2. The CDR3 is 14 amino acids. V dropped 5 bases and J dropped 3; count of bases not matched to a gene: 5. Germline lookup yields CDR1 SGHRS and CDR2 YFSETQ. The full variable domain, with the rest looked up from reference TRBV5-1 and TRBJ2-5, is KAGVTQTPRYLIKTRGQQVTLSCSPISGHRSVSWYQQTPGQGLQFLFEYFSETQRNKGNFPGRFSGRQFSNSRSEMNVSTLELGDSALYLCASSLRLAEETQYFGPGTRLLVL.

In this sample, this clonotype turned up many times. As an off-target read in a library built for alpha chains, this beta chain has a frequency of little significance. The chain carries TRBV20-1 and TRBJ2-7; D gene unclear. V lost 0 bases, J lost 6 bases, and 15 bases lay in between. Germline V gives CDR1 DFQATT, CDR2 SNEGSKA (reference sequence). This CDR3 has 14 residues. As DNA, the CDR3 is TGCAGTGCTAGAGATCTGGGTGGTCGGTCCGAGCAGTACTTC. It codes for CSARDLGGRSEQYF.

The sample holds many counts of this clonotype. For a library built for alpha chains, this beta chain is a stray read; little rests on its size. The chain combines TRBV5-1 with TRBJ2-5; 8 bases are a match to TRBD1. Germline-derived CDR1 and CDR2 are SGHRS and YFSETQ. Trimming took 2 bases from V and 4 from J; bases not matched to a gene: 13. CDR3 length: 17 amino acids. Here the CDR3 reads CASSFDRGPLQGETQYF. CDR3 coding DNA: TGCGCCAGCAGCTTCGACAGGGGACCATTACAAGGAGAGACCCAGTACTTC.

This clonotype was counted at least ten times. Since it is a stray read in a library aimed at alpha chains, this beta chain has a size that is not meaningful. The chain employs TRBV20-1 and TRBJ1-1; possibly TRBD1 for D (5 bases). The CDR3 consists of 15 residues. Trimming removed 1 base from V and 10 bases from J, with 22 bases in between. Per the germline V gene, CDR1 is DFQATT and CDR2 is SNEGSKA (reference sequence). CDR3 protein: CSARAKSLGTELAFF. CDR3 DNA sequence: TGCAGTGCTAGAGCTAAATCGCTAGGGACCGAGTTAGCTTTCTTT.

Judged by abundance, this clonotype is medium-sized. Since the library was made to target alpha chains, this beta chain is a stray read and its abundance is not meaningful. The CDR3 reads CASRASREVYEQYF. CDR3 DNA: TGTGCCAGCAGGGCCTCGCGGGAGGTGTACGAGCAGTACTTC. The J gene is TRBJ2-7, the V gene TRBV12-3 or TRBV12-4; 8 nucleotides align to TRBD2. J lost 4 bases, V lost 6 bases, and 8 bases had no gene match. The CDR3 runs to 14 residues.